Listed here are 3 T cell receptor beta chains from one sample, sequenced in a study of T cells after posttransplantation cyclophosphamide. Some clones are missing from TCRdb's copy, which holds only in-frame ones; the method was immunoSEQ multiplex PCR. The sample contains approximately 2,100 clones, none occurring once; around 20% lies in the top ten. Treatment was busulfan-fludarabine conditioning, a marrow graft, and cyclophosphamide on days +3 and +4. The sample here was PBMCs, taken 86 days after allogeneic stem cell transplant with posttransplant cyclophosphamide. The receptors derive from a female patient in her sixties who received an allogeneic stem cell transplant from a related donor and was CMV-positive. Some of the T cells might come from the graft donor.

This clone is deemed large (0.1 to 1%). The rearrangement uses TRBV10-1 and TRBJ1-2, with a possible D match to TRBD1 (5 bases). Germline V gene data show CDR1 as WNHNN and CDR2 as SYGVQD (reference sequence). The CDR3 runs to 13 residues. Trimming cost V 4 bases and J 3 bases, with 9 bases left between them. CDR3 in DNA: TGCGCCAGCAGTGTGGGGGGAGACTATGGCTACACCTTC. Protein: CASSVGGDYGYTF.

This clone was detected ten times or more. Since a much larger clone is just one base distant, this may be a read error. The V gene is TRBV27, the J gene TRBJ1-4; D might be TRBD1 (5 bases). Germline V gene sequence: CDR1 MNHEY, CDR2 SMNVEV (reference sequence). Trimming took 6 bases from V and 12 from J, leaving 17 bases between them. The CDR3 length is 13 residues. The CDR3 DNA is TGTGCCAGCAGCGGCCAGGGCGAAGAACAACTGTTTTTT. It is translated as CASSGQGEEQLFF.

Within the sample, this clone is medium-sized. The rearrangement links TRBV5-4 to TRBJ2-7; 8 bases line up with TRBD2. Germline lookup yields CDR1 SGHNT and CDR2 YYREEE (reference sequence). This CDR3 contains 15 residues. The junction had 11 bases not matched to a gene; V was cut back by 5 bases and J by 4 bases. Here the CDR3 DNA reads TGTGCCAGCAGTCCCTATGCGGGAGGAGCGTACGAGCAGTACTTC. It translates to CASSPYAGGAYEQYF.